These T cell receptor beta chains were read from a single sample in a study of T cells in Graves' hyperthyroidism and ophthalmopathy. Using its own MiXCR run on the multiplex PCR reads, TCRdb lists one record per CDR3 protein. The sample records roughly 500,000 distinct CDR3 sequences, approximately 15% being singletons. The sequenced sample was blood. The receptor source for this set is a woman aged 25 to 39 with Graves' hyperthyroidism that later progressed to Graves' ophthalmopathy. CDR3s include the opening cysteine and the closing phenylalanine or tryptophan. Fields, in order: J gene, V gene, clone size, D gene, CDR3 protein, CDR3 DNA. The D gene is left open where the match is weak. For some rows the clone size is stated as once, few or many, or as a class when expanded; others skip it.

>TRBJ2-1|TRBV2|many|TRBD2
CASSPGLAGGVDEQFF
TGTGCCAGCAGCCCGGGACTAGCGGGAGGGGTTGATGAGCAGTTCTTC
>TRBJ1-5|TRBV30|-|TRBD1
CAWSVQGRGQPQHF
TGTGCCTGGAGTGTACAGGGGAGAGGTCAGCCCCAGCATTTT
>TRBJ2-3|TRBV7-9|-|-
CASSLQGWRGADTQYF
TGTGCCAGCAGCTTACAGGGGTGGCGTGGGGCAGATACGCAGTATTTT
>TRBJ2-7|TRBV30|once|TRBD2
CAWKASGYEQYF
TGTGCCTGGAAGGCTAGCGGCTACGAGCAGTACTTC
>TRBJ2-1|TRBV28|few|-
CASSSPPGGPEQFF
TGTGCCAGCAGTTCCCCCCCCGGGGGCCCTGAGCAGTTCTTC
>TRBJ2-3|TRBV28|many|-
CASTTADTQYF
TGTGCCAGCACGACAGCAGATACGCAGTATTTT
>TRBJ2-7|TRBV27|many|TRBD2
CASSGSGITYEQYF
TGTGCCAGCAGCGGTAGCGGGATTACCTACGAGCAGTACTTC
>TRBJ1-4|TRBV2|many|-
CASSDLLLEEKLFF
TGTGCCAGCAGTGATTTACTGCTGGAGGAAAAACTGTTTTTT
>TRBJ1-2|TRBV7-2|many|TRBD1
CASSSDRVAGYTF
TGTGCCAGCAGCTCGGACAGGGTGGCTGGCTACACCTTC
>TRBJ2-3|TRBV12-3/TRBV12-4|many|-
CASSPIAATDTQYF
TGTGCCAGCAGTCCAATAGCGGCCACAGATACGCAGTATTTT
>TRBJ1-5|TRBV7-2|few|-
CASSDRTVYSNQPQHF
TGTGCCAGCAGCGATCGGACAGTTTATAGCAATCAGCCCCAGCATTTT
>TRBJ1-2|TRBV27|-|TRBD1
CASRTGGVNGYTF
TGTGCCAGCAGGACAGGGGGCGTGAATGGCTACACCTTC
>TRBJ2-3|TRBV5-8|many|TRBD2
CASSYPWASGSTDTQYF
TGTGCCAGCAGCTATCCTTGGGCTAGCGGGAGCACAGATACGCAGTATTTT